The entry below gives a single T cell receptor beta chain sequence along with its context. Its antigen is still unknown. This sample is drawn from a study of cytomegalovirus exposure and HLA in healthy donors. Across the study: The 100 to 150 validation repertoires were reported in a later analysis to have been generated on the same platform as the roughly 670 first-cohort repertoires. Study-wide points: Confirmation in vitro established that a few CMV-associated chains were specific for CMV antigens.

It was the approximately 120-subject validation cohort, separate from the approximately 620-subject first cohort, to which the donors belonged. Profiled with immunoSEQ multiplex PCR; TCRdb holds only in-frame clones, not every one. Among about 110,000 clones, approximately 95% were seen once, and the ten largest hold roughly 0.66%. This TCR came from a woman aged 18-30 years in good health and CMV-seronegative. Material: PBMCs.

CDR3 sequence: CASGVGDWQPQHF. CDR3 nucleotide sequence: TGTGCCAGCGGAGTCGGGGATTGGCAGCCCCAGCATTTT. The chain joins TRBV27 to TRBJ1-5; no definite D call. Germline V CDR1 and CDR2: MNHEY, SMNVEV (reference sequence). Trimming removed 8 bases from V and 7 bases from J, with 15 bases in between. The CDR3 consists of 13 residues.